Below, 13 T cell receptor beta chains from the same sample are listed, as sequenced in a study of cytomegalovirus exposure and HLA in healthy donors. 60 Vbeta and 13 Jbeta primers were used in PCR. Some clones are missing from TCRdb's copy, which holds only in-frame ones; the method was immunoSEQ multiplex PCR. The sample shows 60,000 to 90,000 clones, about 70% of them seen only once. Sequencing input: PBMCs. All receptors come from a woman aged 45-59 years in good health and CMV-seropositive.

V gene TRBV7-8 combines with J gene TRBJ1-5, with TRBD1 matching 8 bases. This CDR3 comprises 13 residues. The junction had 2 bases not matched to a gene; V was cut back by 5 bases and J by 5 bases. The germline V gene has CDR1 SGHVS and CDR2 FQNEAQ. CDR3 DNA sequence: TGTGCCAGCAGCCCGACAGGGGATCAGCCCCAGCATTTT. The encoded protein is CASSPTGDQPQHF.

The rearrangement uses TRBV29-1 and TRBJ2-3, with 9 bases that match TRBD1. This CDR3 region has 14 residues. Per germline, CDR1 SQVTM and CDR2 ANQGSEA. V gave up 7 bases and J gave up 3 bases; unmatched junction bases: 8. This CDR3 reads CSDGTGQGTDTQYF. The CDR3 DNA is TGCAGCGACGGAACGGGACAGGGTACAGATACGCAGTATTTT.

The chain links TRBV7-2 to TRBJ1-5; D call uncertain. The germline CDR1 and CDR2 sequences are SGHTA and FQGNSA. V gave up 4 bases and J gave up 5 bases, with 9 bases separating them. The CDR3 runs 13 residues. CDR3 nucleotide sequence: TGTGCCAGCAGCTCCTCGGTCGATCAGCCCCAGCATTTT. It specifies CASSSSVDQPQHF.

This sequence joins TRBV6-1 and TRBJ2-1, with unresolved D. The V and J ends lost 8 bases and 1 base respectively, with 12 bases between them. The CDR3 contains 14 residues. CDR1 and CDR2 from the germline V gene are MNHNS and SASEGT. For the CDR3, the DNA is TGTGCCAGCGCGACCACTACTTCCTACAATGAGCAGTTCTTC. Amino acids: CASATTTSYNEQFF.

This clone has only a few counts. The J gene is TRBJ2-6, the V gene TRBV9, with D perhaps TRBD2 (7 bases). The V gene lost 1 base and the J gene lost 0 bases, with 20 bases spanning the gap. The CDR3 consists of 20 residues. Germline V lookup: CDR1 SGDLS, CDR2 YYNGEE. CDR3 region: CASSVNPWGGTHSGANVLTF. CDR3 bases: TGTGCCAGCAGCGTAAATCCCTGGGGGGGGACACACTCTGGGGCCAACGTCCTGACTTTC.

The chain combines TRBV4-1 with TRBJ2-5; TRBD1 matches at 7 bases. With 4 bases clipped from V and 9 bases from J, the junction kept 11 bases outside the gene matches. CDR1 and CDR2 (germline): MGHRA, YSYEKL. The CDR3 totals 14 residues. CDR3 DNA sequence: TGCGCCAGCAGCCCTCCGACAGGGATAATGGCCCAGTACTTC. Protein product: CASSPPTGIMAQYF.

The V gene is TRBV2, the J gene TRBJ1-5; unclear D gene. V gave up 5 bases and J gave up 0 bases, with 14 bases separating them. Per the germline V gene, CDR1 is SNHLY and CDR2 is FYNNEI. The CDR3 covers 16 residues. The CDR3 spells CASSPPDYNSNQPQHF. In DNA form, the CDR3 reads TGTGCCAGCAGTCCACCGGACTACAATAGCAATCAGCCCCAGCATTTT.

V and J are TRBV9 and TRBJ2-3, with 8 bases lining up with TRBD1. This CDR3 contains 16 residues. The germline V gene encodes CDR1 SGDLS and CDR2 YYNGEE. Germline trimming cut 3 bases from V and 8 bases from J; bases unmatched to any gene: 14. The CDR3 spells CASSASGQGQGGTQYF. The CDR3 region has the DNA TGTGCCAGCAGCGCGAGCGGACAGGGCCAGGGGGGTACGCAGTATTTT.

The genes are TRBV5-1 and TRBJ2-7, with a weak D call TRBD1 (5 bases). The CDR3 extends over 14 amino acids. Trimming took off 4 bases at V and 5 bases at J, with 16 bases between the two ends. The V gene's germline CDR1 is SGHRS and CDR2 YFSETQ. CDR3 sequence (DNA): TGCGCCAGCAGCCTGGATCACTACAGGAACGAGCAGTACTTC. Residues: CASSLDHYRNEQYF.

The chain joins TRBV29-1 to TRBJ1-4; 11 bases fit TRBD1. Germline CDR1 is SQVTM and CDR2 is ANQGSEA. Trimming cost V 6 bases and J 0 bases; bases outside gene matches: 3. CDR3 length: 15 residues. CDR3 sequence reads: CSVLGQGATNEKLFF. In nucleotides, the CDR3 is TGCAGCGTGTTGGGACAGGGGGCAACTAATGAAAAACTGTTTTTT. The whole variable domain, filled in from reference TRBV29-1 and TRBJ1-4, reads SAVISQKPSRDICQRGTSLTIQCQVDSQVTMMFWYRQQPGQSLTLIATANQGSEATYESGFVIDKFPISRPNLTFSTLTVSNMSPEDSSIYLCSVLGQGATNEKLFFGSGTQLSVL.

The V call is TRBV18, the J call TRBJ2-1; the match to TRBD2 covers 13 bases. J was trimmed by 4 bases and V by 0 bases; bases with no gene match: 3. The CDR3 contains 17 residues. Germline values: CDR1 KGHSH, CDR2 LQKENI. The CDR3 loop is CASSPPGLAGPYNEQFF. The CDR3 DNA follows: TGTGCCAGCTCACCACCGGGACTAGCGGGACCATACAATGAGCAGTTCTTC.

The chain joins TRBV28 to TRBJ2-1; 8 bases are shared with TRBD1. CDR1 is MDHEN, CDR2 SYDVKM, per germline. V was clipped by 4 bases and J by 3 bases; unmatched bases: 17. The CDR3 extends over 19 amino acids. The CDR3 coding sequence is TGTGCCAGCAGTTCGACGGGACAGGCCAAATTTGATAACTACAATGAGCAGTTCTTC. Protein sequence: CASSSTGQAKFDNYNEQFF.

This chain uses TRBV19 with TRBJ2-3; D unresolved. Germline CDR1 reads LNHDA; CDR2 reads SQIVND (reference sequence). The CDR3 is made up of 14 amino acids. V was pared by 1 base and J by 0 bases, with 5 bases between. CDR3 loop: CASSIGLSTDTQYF. In DNA, the CDR3 is TGTGCCAGTAGTATAGGACTGAGCACAGATACGCAGTATTTT.